The 20 T cell receptor beta chains below come from one sample, sequenced in a study of human T cells and chemical hapten exposure. Described time point: patch test 1, 2 weeks after DPC sensitization. As to treatment: therapeutic diphenylcyclopropenone sensitization with weekly scalp DPC. TCRdb fed the RACE reads into MiXCR, producing one record per CDR3 protein. The table shows approximately 400,000 distinct CDR3 sequences, with roughly 4.8% occurring only once. The sequencing here drew on whole blood, taken in connection with sensitization to the hapten diphenylcyclopropenone (DPC). The receptor set was obtained from a woman in her 50s with alopecia areata. Some clones in this sample may be carry-over from other donors' samples.

This clonotype was found many times. CDR3 sequence: CASSYSGGGAAIAQFF. In nucleotides, the CDR3 is TGTGCCAGCAGTTACTCGGGCGGGGGGGCCGCAATTGCGCAGTTCTTC. The V call is TRBV6-5, the J call TRBJ2-1; 9 nucleotides align to TRBD2. In germline, CDR1 is MNHEY, CDR2 SVGAGI. V trimming: 0 bases; J trimming: 12 bases; junction bases outside the gene matches: 12. The CDR3 spans 16 residues.

The chain recombines TRBV29-1 with TRBJ2-1; 11 bases are shared with TRBD2. Per the germline V gene, CDR1 is SQVTM and CDR2 is ANQGSEA. This CDR3 is 15 amino acids long. With V trimmed by 4 bases and J by 0 bases, 2 bases remained unmatched. CDR3 nucleotides: TGCAGCGTTGTGGGACTAGCGGTCTCCTACAATGAGCAGTTCTTC. This sequence encodes CSVVGLAVSYNEQFF.

The rearrangement links TRBV7-3 to TRBJ1-1; 9 nucleotides agree with TRBD1. This CDR3 has 13 residues. In germline, CDR1 is SGHTA, CDR2 FQGTGA. Trimming took 5 bases from V and 6 from J; bases not matched to a gene: 4. DNA of the CDR3: TGTGCCAGCAGCCGGGACAGGGACGCTGAAGCTTTCTTT. Translation gives CASSRDRDAEAFF. The full variable domain, with the rest looked up from reference TRBV7-3 and TRBJ1-1, is GAGVSQTPSNKVTEKGKYVELRCDPISGHTALYWYRQSLGQGPEFLIYFQGTGAADDSGLPNDRFFAVRPEGSVSTLKIQRTERGDSAVYLCASSRDRDAEAFFGQGTRLTVV.

This clonotype was seen more than once but under ten times. One end of the junction varies from germline; a read error may be responsible. V usage is TRBV7-3 and J usage is TRBJ1-2, with TRBD1 matching over 10 bases. Germline V gives CDR1 SGHTA, CDR2 FQGTGA. This CDR3 spans 16 amino acids. Here the CDR3 DNA reads TGTGCCAGCAGCCTAACCCCGACAGGGGGCAACTATGGCTACACCTTC. Its protein product is CASSLTPTGGNYGYTF.

In its sample, this clonotype was seen a few times. The chain uses TRBV9 and TRBJ2-2, with D perhaps matching TRBD2 (5 bases). Germline loops: CDR1 SGDLS, CDR2 YYNGEE. The CDR3 runs 15 residues. With 4 bases removed from V and 4 bases from J, the gap between germline ends came to 14 bases. The CDR3 nucleotides read TGTGCCAGCAGCCCCCCCGTCAGCGGCACCGGGGAGCTGTTTTTT. Protein sequence: CASSPPVSGTGELFF. Based on the CDR3 plus reference TRBV9 and TRBJ2-2, the full variable domain is DSGVTQTPKHLITATGQRVTLRCSPRSGDLSVYWYQQSLDQGLQFLIQYYNGEERAKGNILERFSAQQFPDLHSELNLSSLELGDSALYFCASSPPVSGTGELFFGEGSRLTVL.

This clonotype was seen at least ten times. The chain links TRBV5-5 to TRBJ1-1; D not certain. Germline V gene lookup returns CDR1 SGHKS and CDR2 YYEKEE (reference sequence). V shed 2 bases and J shed 0 bases, with 5 bases lying between them. The CDR3 consists of 13 residues. The CDR3 loop is CASSFTVNTEAFF. The DNA of the CDR3 is TGTGCCAGCAGCTTTACGGTGAACACTGAAGCTTTCTTT.

A few counts support this clonotype. This chain links TRBV20-1 with TRBJ2-4; no definite D call. The germline CDR1 and CDR2 sequences are DFQATT and SNEGSKA (reference sequence). With 3 bases removed from V and 0 bases from J, the gap between germline ends came to 18 bases. The CDR3 contains 17 residues. CDR3 residues: CSARSLRTSEAKNIQYF. Here the CDR3 DNA reads TGCAGTGCTAGGTCTCTACGGACCAGCGAAGCCAAAAACATTCAGTACTTC.

This clonotype was observed a handful of times. The chain employs TRBV29-1 and TRBJ2-7, with D unresolved. Germline V gives CDR1 SQVTM, CDR2 ANQGSEA. CDR3 length: 14 residues. V lost 0 bases and J lost 2, with 11 bases in between. The CDR3 DNA is TGCAGCGTTGAAGATCCGCTAAGCACCTACGAGCAGTACTTC. Its translation: CSVEDPLSTYEQYF.

The chain recombines TRBV4-3 with TRBJ2-7, with 7 bases matching TRBD1. CDR1 is LGHNA, CDR2 YSLEER, per germline. The ends lost 8 bases at V and 0 bases at J; junction bases unmatched: 13. The CDR3 covers 16 residues. DNA of the CDR3: TGCGCCAGCTCAAAATCACTCCGGGACAGCTCCTACGAGCAGTACTTC. This sequence encodes CASSKSLRDSSYEQYF.

Many counts were recorded for this clonotype. The rearrangement uses TRBV20-1 and TRBJ2-1, with 13 bases matching TRBD2. The germline V gene encodes CDR1 DFQATT and CDR2 SNEGSKA (reference sequence). This CDR3 spans 14 amino acids. V gave up 5 bases and J gave up 9 bases; unmatched junction bases: 7. The CDR3: CSAPGTSGIGEQFF. The CDR3 coding sequence is TGCAGTGCTCCAGGGACTAGCGGGATCGGTGAGCAGTTCTTC.

This chain joins TRBV5-1 and TRBJ1-2, with D maybe TRBD1 (6 bases). There are 15 residues in the CDR3. Per the germline V gene, CDR1 is SGHRS and CDR2 is YFSETQ. Trimming shortened V by 0 bases and J by 8 bases, and 17 bases separated the two germline ends. In DNA form, the CDR3 reads TGCGCCAGCAGCTTGGAAGGACAGTGGGCGCGAGGCTACACCTTC. It encodes CASSLEGQWARGYTF.

The genes are TRBV7-6 and TRBJ2-7; maybe TRBD1 (6 bases). The CDR3 runs to 12 residues. The V and J ends lost 6 bases and 5 bases respectively, with 11 bases between them. CDR1 is SGHVS, CDR2 FNYEAQ, per germline. The CDR3, as DNA: TGTGCCAGCAGTATTGGGGGCAACGAGCAGTACTTC. Its translation: CASSIGGNEQYF. The entire variable domain, with the rest obtained from reference TRBV7-6 and TRBJ2-7, is as follows: GAGVSQSPRYKVTKRGQDVALRCDPISGHVSLYWYRQALGQGPEFLTYFNYEAQQDKSGLPNDRFSAERPEGSISTLTIQRTEQRDSAMYRCASSIGGNEQYFGPGTRLTVT.

This clonotype came up a few times. This chain joins TRBV11-2 and TRBJ2-1; TRBD2 matches at 9 bases. This CDR3 region has 18 residues. V was pared by 2 bases and J by 4 bases, with 12 bases of the junction left unmatched. Germline assignment: CDR1 SGHAT and CDR2 FQNNGV. The CDR3 region has the DNA TGTGCCAGCAGCTTATTAGGTGCGGCGGGAGGGCCGTACAATGAGCAGTTCTTC. It codes for CASSLLGAAGGPYNEQFF.

This clonotype turned up a few times. V is TRBV4-1 and J is TRBJ2-7; D may be TRBD1 or TRBD2 (5 bases each). V was cut by 3 bases and J by 4 bases, with 22 bases left in between. CDR3 length: 17 residues. CDR1 is MGHRA and CDR2 is YSYEKL in the germline V gene. The CDR3 region is CASSQPGTANFLYEQYF. The DNA of the CDR3 is TGCGCCAGCAGCCAGCCCGGGACCGCTAATTTTTTGTACGAGCAGTACTTC.

The rearrangement joins TRBV20-1 to TRBJ2-1; no reliable D call. Germline V gene data show CDR1 as DFQATT and CDR2 as SNEGSKA (reference sequence). The ends were cut back, 0 bases at V and 1 base at J, with 4 bases in the middle. The CDR3 runs 13 residues. The CDR3 is CSAREGSYNEQFF. The CDR3, as DNA: TGCAGTGCTAGAGAAGGGTCCTACAATGAGCAGTTCTTC.

This clonotype was detected many times. This rearrangement joins TRBV4-1 to TRBJ2-3, with D possibly being TRBD2 (6 bases). The CDR3 is 15 residues long. V was trimmed by 4 bases and J by 2 bases, leaving 13 bases between them. CDR1 is MGHRA, CDR2 YSYEKL, per germline. CDR3 sequence: CASSLLAGPTDTQYF. In nucleotides, the CDR3 is TGCGCCAGCAGCCTACTAGCAGGTCCCACAGATACGCAGTATTTT.

This clonotype was seen a handful of times. The rearrangement links TRBV6-5 to TRBJ2-2; the D gene is possibly TRBD2 (5 bases). The CDR3 is 13 amino acids. Germline CDR1 MNHEY, CDR2 SVGAGI. V lost 4 bases and J 7 bases, leaving 10 bases between the germline ends. The CDR3 is CASSSGNYGELFF. DNA for the CDR3: TGTGCCAGCAGTTCCGGGAATTACGGGGAGCTGTTTTTT.

Many counts were recorded for this clonotype. The chain uses TRBV5-1 and TRBJ1-1, with D hard to call. The length of the CDR3 is 15 residues. The germline gives CDR1 SGHRS, CDR2 YFSETQ. V was clipped by 0 bases and J by 4 bases, with 13 bases between them. CDR3 amino acids: CASSLVGRHPTEAFF. CDR3 DNA sequence: TGCGCCAGCAGCTTGGTAGGGAGACACCCCACTGAAGCTTTCTTT.

V usage is TRBV3-1 and J usage is TRBJ2-6; 7 bases map to TRBD1. Germline V gene lookup returns CDR1 LGHDT and CDR2 YNNKEL (reference sequence). The trim removed 2 bases at V and 0 bases at J, leaving 10 bases unmatched. This CDR3 is 19 amino acids long. CDR3 sequence reads: CASSQNRDSRYSGANVLTF. The CDR3 coding sequence is TGTGCCAGCAGCCAAAACCGGGACAGTCGTTACTCTGGGGCCAACGTCCTGACTTTC.

This clonotype was found many times. The chain links TRBV20-1 to TRBJ2-1; D is possibly TRBD2 (5 bases). V lost 6 bases to trimming and J lost 7 bases, with 16 bases between them. Germline V gives CDR1 DFQATT, CDR2 SNEGSKA (reference sequence). The length of the CDR3 is 13 residues. The CDR3 loop is CSARTGIGNEQFF. Written as DNA, the CDR3 is TGCAGTGCGAGAACCGGGATCGGTAATGAGCAGTTCTTC.